The rows below give T cell receptor beta chains drawn from one sample of a study of T cells in Graves' hyperthyroidism and ophthalmopathy. TCRdb fed the multiplex PCR reads into MiXCR, producing one record per CDR3 protein. The sample has 600,000 to 750,000 distinct CDR3 sequences; around 15% are singletons. Sequenced material: blood. These receptors were collected from a man aged 45-60 years with Graves' hyperthyroidism. The CDR3 runs from the conserved cysteine through the conserved F or W. Fields, in order: D gene, CDR3 length, V gene, clone size, J gene, CDR3 DNA, CDR3 protein. D genes are given only for firm matches. For some rows the clone size is stated as once, few or many, or as a class when expanded; others skip it.

d_call: NA; cdr3_length: 13; v_call: TRBV9; clone_size: once; j_call: TRBJ1-4; cdr3_nt: TGTGCCAGCGGCCCCTCCAGAGATGAAAAACTGTTTTTT; cdr3_aa: CASGPSRDEKLFF
d_call: TRBD2; cdr3_length: 16; v_call: TRBV11-2; clone_size: NA; j_call: TRBJ2-3; cdr3_nt: TGTGCCAGCAGCTTAGTGACTAGCGGGATCACAGATACGCAGTATTTT; cdr3_aa: CASSLVTSGITDTQYF
d_call: NA; cdr3_length: 12; v_call: TRBV12-3/TRBV12-4; clone_size: many; j_call: TRBJ2-1; cdr3_nt: TGTGCCAGCAGTTTAGGGCCGACAGAGCAGTTCTTC; cdr3_aa: CASSLGPTEQFF
d_call: TRBD2; cdr3_length: 13; v_call: TRBV20-1; clone_size: NA; j_call: TRBJ2-7; cdr3_nt: TGCAGTGCGCCACTAGCGGGAGCTTTCGAGCAGTACTTC; cdr3_aa: CSAPLAGAFEQYF
d_call: NA; cdr3_length: 16; v_call: TRBV28; clone_size: many; j_call: TRBJ2-5; cdr3_nt: TGTGCCAGCAGTTTAGTGGCAGGGCGATATGGAGAGACCCAGTACTTC; cdr3_aa: CASSLVAGRYGETQYF
d_call: NA; cdr3_length: 15; v_call: TRBV12-3/TRBV12-4; clone_size: NA; j_call: TRBJ2-2; cdr3_nt: TGTGCCAGCAGCCCGAATTGGGGGAACACCGGGGAGCTGTTTTTT; cdr3_aa: CASSPNWGNTGELFF
d_call: NA; cdr3_length: 15; v_call: TRBV2; clone_size: many; j_call: TRBJ2-3; cdr3_nt: TGTGCCAGCAGTGCCAGGGCGGGTAGCACAGATACGCAGTATTTT; cdr3_aa: CASSARAGSTDTQYF
d_call: NA; cdr3_length: 15; v_call: TRBV6-1; clone_size: many; j_call: TRBJ2-7; cdr3_nt: TGTGCCAGCAGTGAAGGGACAGCCTATTCCTACGAGCAGTACTTC; cdr3_aa: CASSEGTAYSYEQYF
d_call: NA; cdr3_length: 18; v_call: TRBV19; clone_size: NA; j_call: TRBJ1-5; cdr3_nt: TGTGCCAGTAGTATATGGGACCGTGGTGATTATAGCAATCAGCCCCAGCATTTT; cdr3_aa: CASSIWDRGDYSNQPQHF
d_call: TRBD1; cdr3_length: 18; v_call: TRBV14; clone_size: many; j_call: TRBJ2-7; cdr3_nt: TGTGCCAGCAGCCAAGATCGAAGACAGGGGGCTTTCTCCTACGAGCAGTACTTC; cdr3_aa: CASSQDRRQGAFSYEQYF
d_call: TRBD1; cdr3_length: 13; v_call: TRBV27; clone_size: many; j_call: TRBJ1-2; cdr3_nt: TGTGCCAGCAGTCGACAGGGGTTGGTTGGCTACACCTTC; cdr3_aa: CASSRQGLVGYTF
d_call: TRBD2; cdr3_length: 16; v_call: TRBV11-1; clone_size: many; j_call: TRBJ2-1; cdr3_nt: TGTGCCAGCAGCTTAATAATCGGGAGGTCTAGAGATGAGCAGTTCTTC; cdr3_aa: CASSLIIGRSRDEQFF
d_call: TRBD1; cdr3_length: 14; v_call: TRBV27; clone_size: few; j_call: TRBJ2-7; cdr3_nt: TGTGCCAGCAGTCCAGGACAGGGACACTACGAGCAGTACTTC; cdr3_aa: CASSPGQGHYEQYF
d_call: NA; cdr3_length: 13; v_call: TRBV7-9; clone_size: few; j_call: TRBJ1-1; cdr3_nt: TGTGCCAGCAGCTCCGAGGGACTCACTGAAGCTTTCTTT; cdr3_aa: CASSSEGLTEAFF
d_call: NA; cdr3_length: 13; v_call: TRBV28; clone_size: many; j_call: TRBJ2-7; cdr3_nt: TGTGCCAGCACACTCAGGACAGAGAACGAGCAGTACTTC; cdr3_aa: CASTLRTENEQYF
d_call: TRBD1; cdr3_length: 15; v_call: TRBV7-3; clone_size: many; j_call: TRBJ1-2; cdr3_nt: TGTGCCAGCAGCTCCTATCCGACAGGGGAAGCTGGCTACACCTTC; cdr3_aa: CASSSYPTGEAGYTF
d_call: NA; cdr3_length: 15; v_call: TRBV3-1; clone_size: many; j_call: TRBJ2-7; cdr3_nt: TGTGCCAGCAGTCCCGGGACCGACAGCTCCTACGAGCAGTACTTC; cdr3_aa: CASSPGTDSSYEQYF
d_call: TRBD2; cdr3_length: 19; v_call: TRBV9; clone_size: NA; j_call: TRBJ2-2; cdr3_nt: TGTGCCAGCAGCCCCCCCCCTATACTAGCGGGATATGTCGCCGGGGAGCTGTTTTTT; cdr3_aa: CASSPPPILAGYVAGELFF
d_call: TRBD2; cdr3_length: 13; v_call: TRBV3-1; clone_size: many; j_call: TRBJ2-7; cdr3_nt: TGTGCCAGCAGCCAGAGGAGCGGGAGCGAGCAGTACTTC; cdr3_aa: CASSQRSGSEQYF
d_call: TRBD2; cdr3_length: 17; v_call: TRBV6-2/TRBV6-3; clone_size: NA; j_call: TRBJ2-5; cdr3_nt: TGTGCCAGCAGTTTCCTGGGACTAGCGGGAGAGGGGGAGACCCAGTACTTC; cdr3_aa: CASSFLGLAGEGETQYF
d_call: NA; cdr3_length: 13; v_call: TRBV12-3/TRBV12-4; clone_size: NA; j_call: TRBJ1-3; cdr3_nt: TGTGCCAGCAGCCGTGCCCGAGGGGACACCATATATTTT; cdr3_aa: CASSRARGDTIYF
d_call: NA; cdr3_length: 14; v_call: TRBV5-6; clone_size: few; j_call: TRBJ2-1; cdr3_nt: TGTGCCAGCAGCTCCCTTTGGCAGTACAATGAGCAGTTCTTC; cdr3_aa: CASSSLWQYNEQFF
d_call: NA; cdr3_length: 15; v_call: TRBV19; clone_size: few; j_call: TRBJ1-5; cdr3_nt: TGTGCCAGTCATCCCCAAACAGGGAGCAATCAGCCCCAGCATTTT; cdr3_aa: CASHPQTGSNQPQHF
d_call: NA; cdr3_length: 14; v_call: TRBV6-1; clone_size: NA; j_call: TRBJ1-1; cdr3_nt: TGTGCCAGCAGTGAGACAGAGATGAACACTGAAGCTTTCTTT; cdr3_aa: CASSETEMNTEAFF
d_call: NA; cdr3_length: 12; v_call: TRBV3-1; clone_size: many; j_call: TRBJ1-5; cdr3_nt: TGTGCCAGCAGCCATAGGGATCAGCCCCAGCATTTT; cdr3_aa: CASSHRDQPQHF
d_call: NA; cdr3_length: 14; v_call: TRBV11-2; clone_size: many; j_call: TRBJ2-7; cdr3_nt: TGTGCCAGCAGCTTAACGCTCGCGGCCTACGAGCAGTACTTC; cdr3_aa: CASSLTLAAYEQYF
d_call: NA; cdr3_length: 16; v_call: TRBV19; clone_size: NA; j_call: TRBJ2-1; cdr3_nt: TGTGCCAGTAGTAGCCTACAGGGCCCTTTAACTAATGAGCAGTTCTTC; cdr3_aa: CASSSLQGPLTNEQFF
d_call: TRBD2; cdr3_length: 14; v_call: TRBV13; clone_size: few; j_call: TRBJ2-7; cdr3_nt: TGTGCCAGCAGCTTCGGGGGGGCGCAGGACGAGCAGTACTTC; cdr3_aa: CASSFGGAQDEQYF
d_call: NA; cdr3_length: 13; v_call: TRBV29-1; clone_size: NA; j_call: TRBJ2-1; cdr3_nt: TGCAGCGTTGAAGGGTGGGGTGAAAATGAGCAGTTCTTC; cdr3_aa: CSVEGWGENEQFF
d_call: NA; cdr3_length: 13; v_call: TRBV29-1; clone_size: few; j_call: TRBJ2-5; cdr3_nt: TGCAGCGTAGGGCCCTTTCCTCAAGAGACCCAGTACTTC; cdr3_aa: CSVGPFPQETQYF
d_call: TRBD1; cdr3_length: 14; v_call: TRBV12-5; clone_size: many; j_call: TRBJ1-1; cdr3_nt: TGTGCTAGTGGCCCGACAGGGTTATCGGCTGAAGCTTTCTTT; cdr3_aa: CASGPTGLSAEAFF
d_call: NA; cdr3_length: 17; v_call: TRBV2; clone_size: NA; j_call: TRBJ2-7; cdr3_nt: TGTGCCAGCAGTGGAAGGGCCAGCCCCAGGTGGGACTACGAGCAGTACTTC; cdr3_aa: CASSGRASPRWDYEQYF
d_call: TRBD2; cdr3_length: 14; v_call: TRBV9; clone_size: few; j_call: TRBJ2-3; cdr3_nt: TGTGCCAGCAGCACTCTAGCGGGCACAGATACGCAGTATTTT; cdr3_aa: CASSTLAGTDTQYF
d_call: NA; cdr3_length: 17; v_call: TRBV5-4; clone_size: NA; j_call: TRBJ2-5; cdr3_nt: TGTGCCAGCAGCTTGGACGACTACCCCCGGGAGCAAGAGACCCAGTACTTC; cdr3_aa: CASSLDDYPREQETQYF
d_call: NA; cdr3_length: 14; v_call: TRBV7-2; clone_size: many; j_call: TRBJ2-7; cdr3_nt: TGTGCCAGCAGCCCGGTTGGCCGTTCAGGAGAGCAGTACTTC; cdr3_aa: CASSPVGRSGEQYF
d_call: NA; cdr3_length: 15; v_call: TRBV2; clone_size: many; j_call: TRBJ2-1; cdr3_nt: TGTGCCAGCAGCCTATTCGGGAGCTCCTACAATGAGCAGTTCTTC; cdr3_aa: CASSLFGSSYNEQFF
d_call: NA; cdr3_length: 15; v_call: TRBV28; clone_size: many; j_call: TRBJ2-7; cdr3_nt: TGTGCCAGCAGGGAGGGGGCGCTGGGAGTCTACGAGCAGTACTTC; cdr3_aa: CASREGALGVYEQYF
d_call: NA; cdr3_length: 13; v_call: TRBV19; clone_size: NA; j_call: TRBJ2-4; cdr3_nt: TGTGCCAGTAGTACTGCTAGTCCAAACATTCAGTACTTC; cdr3_aa: CASSTASPNIQYF
d_call: NA; cdr3_length: 14; v_call: TRBV5-5; clone_size: many; j_call: TRBJ1-1; cdr3_nt: TGTGCCAGCACCCTGAGGGGGGCAGGGACTGAAGCTTTCTTT; cdr3_aa: CASTLRGAGTEAFF